The rows below give T cell receptor beta chains drawn from one sample of a study of post-analysis software for immune sequencing data. TCRdb re-called the PCR reads with MiXCR, one entry per CDR3 protein. The sample has hundreds of thousands of distinct CDR3 sequences, approximately 60% seen once. The sequenced material came from blood. These receptors all stem from a girl aged 2 to 9 with multiple sclerosis. CDR3s include the opening cysteine and the closing phenylalanine or tryptophan. A D gene is named only where the DNA matches it firmly. Size is omitted from some rows. Given values are once, few, many or a class for expanded clones.

v_gene	len	j_gene	abundance	d_gene	CDR3nt	CDR3aa
TRBV20-1	19	TRBJ2-1	-	TRBD2	TGCAGTGCTAGTGCGAGGACTAGCGGGGCACAAAGCTCCTACAATGAGCAGTTCTTC	CSASARTSGAQSSYNEQFF
TRBV12-3/TRBV12-4	16	TRBJ2-1	-	-	TGTGCCAGCATGTGGGACGGGGGAGCCTCCTACAATGAGCAGTTCTTC	CASMWDGGASYNEQFF
TRBV6-6	15	TRBJ1-4	-	-	TGTGCCAGCAGGTCGAGCTACCGGGGTAATGAAAAACTGTTTTTT	CASRSSYRGNEKLFF
TRBV24-1	16	TRBJ2-1	-	-	TGTGCCACCAGTGACCCGAGACAGGGACTTTACAATGAGCAGTTCTTC	CATSDPRQGLYNEQFF
TRBV20-1	11	TRBJ2-4	-	-	TGCAGTGCCGAAGGGAGAAACATTCAGTACTTC	CSAEGRNIQYF
TRBV20-1	12	TRBJ1-1	-	-	TGCAGTGCTAACGAATCAGGTACTGAAGCTTTCTTT	CSANESGTEAFF
TRBV6-5	15	TRBJ2-3	-	TRBD2	TGTGCCAGCAGTAACCTAGCGGGAGCTCCAGATACGCAGTATTTT	CASSNLAGAPDTQYF
TRBV6-5	15	TRBJ1-1	-	-	TGTGCCAGCAGTTACGCAGGGTCATCTGACACTGAAGCTTTCTTT	CASSYAGSSDTEAFF
TRBV11-2	17	TRBJ2-1	few	TRBD2	TGTGCCAGCAGCTTGAGGGCGATGACTAGCGGGAGCTATGAGCAGTTCTTC	CASSLRAMTSGSYEQFF
TRBV7-9	16	TRBJ2-1	few	-	TGTGCCAGCAGCTTAGCGCTAATGGCAGGGATCAATGAGCAGTTCTTC	CASSLALMAGINEQFF
TRBV2	14	TRBJ1-5	few	-	TGTGCCAGCAGTTTCATGGGAAGCAATCAGCCCCAGCATTTT	CASSFMGSNQPQHF
TRBV2	14	TRBJ2-7	-	-	TGTGCCAGCAGTGAATCCACTCGAGCCTACGAGCAGTACTTC	CASSESTRAYEQYF
TRBV12-3/TRBV12-4	14	TRBJ1-6	-	TRBD1	TGTGCCAGCAGCATTACAGGGGCTAATTCACCCCTCCACTTT	CASSITGANSPLHF
TRBV7-2	13	TRBJ2-3	-	-	TGTGCCAGCAAACCTAGCGGCACAGATACGCAGTATTTT	CASKPSGTDTQYF
TRBV28	14	TRBJ1-1	once	TRBD1	TGTGCCAGCAGGACAGACAGGGCGAACACTGAAGCTTTCTTT	CASRTDRANTEAFF
TRBV6-2/TRBV6-3	16	TRBJ2-5	-	-	TGTGCCAGCAGGGGGTTAGGGGAAGGGGTCGAGGAGACCCAGTACTTC	CASRGLGEGVEETQYF
TRBV4-3	18	TRBJ2-4	-	TRBD1	TGCGCCAGCAGCCAAGACCCCGACAGGGAACTAGCCAAAAACATTCAGTACTTC	CASSQDPDRELAKNIQYF
TRBV7-9	13	TRBJ2-5	-	-	TGTGCCAGCAGCAAAAATCACCAAGAGACCCAGTACTTC	CASSKNHQETQYF
TRBV5-1	15	TRBJ2-1	-	TRBD2	TGCGCCAGCAGAACAGCGGGAAGCTCCTACAATGAGCAGTTCTTC	CASRTAGSSYNEQFF
TRBV24-1	15	TRBJ1-5	-	-	TGTGCCACCAGCCCCAGGAGGGGGAGCAATCAGCCCCAGCATTTT	CATSPRRGSNQPQHF
TRBV3-1	16	TRBJ2-7	-	-	TGTGCCAGCAGCCAAGATCTACGGGGGGCTTCCTACGAGCAGTACTTC	CASSQDLRGASYEQYF
TRBV20-1	12	TRBJ2-4	once	-	TGCAGTGCCCCTAGGGGCGATAACATTCAGTACTTC	CSAPRGDNIQYF
TRBV4-1	17	TRBJ2-7	-	TRBD2	TGCGCCAGCAGCCAGATAGTAGCGGGAGTAACTACGGGCGAGCAGTACTTC	CASSQIVAGVTTGEQYF
TRBV6-5	12	TRBJ1-2	few	-	TGTGCCAGCAGGCGCGCCGAGAATGGCTACACCTTC	CASRRAENGYTF
TRBV5-1	14	TRBJ2-2	-	TRBD1	TGCGCCAGCAGCGTGGACAGGGGAAACGGGGAGCTGTTTTTT	CASSVDRGNGELFF
TRBV6-6	13	TRBJ2-4	-	TRBD1	TGTGCCAGCAGCCGGGACAGGGACAATGAGCAGTACTTC	CASSRDRDNEQYF
TRBV12-3/TRBV12-4	15	TRBJ1-1	-	-	TGTGCCAGCAGTTTTGAGGGGGTTTCGAACACTGAAGCTTTCTTT	CASSFEGVSNTEAFF
TRBV4-1	12	TRBJ2-1	few	-	TGCGCCAGCAGCCATCCCCTCGGGAGACGGTTCTTC	CASSHPLGRRFF
TRBV9	15	TRBJ2-1	-	-	TGTGCCAGCAGCTTTACAGGGTCCGTTTACAATGAGCAGTTCTTC	CASSFTGSVYNEQFF
TRBV4-1	14	TRBJ2-5	-	TRBD2	TGCGCCAGCAGCCAAGGCGGGAGGGAAGAGACCCAGTACTTC	CASSQGGREETQYF
TRBV20-1	16	TRBJ2-1	-	-	TGCAGTGCTAGCACCGGGGGCGGATGGTCCTACAATGAGCAGTTCTTC	CSASTGGGWSYNEQFF
TRBV29-1	15	TRBJ2-2	-	-	TGCAGCGTTAGGGTAATAGGGAAAAACACCGGGGAGCTGTTTTTT	CSVRVIGKNTGELFF
TRBV7-7	15	TRBJ2-1	few	-	TGTGCTAGCAGCTTAGTATACAGCTCCTACAATGAGCAGTTCTTC	CASSLVYSSYNEQFF